The T cell receptor beta chain described here comes from a study of human thymus T cells. Findings and limits, study-wide: Related research examined unrelated individuals and reported that their thymic repertoires overlapped highly. Blood and thymic repertoires both appeared biased in V and J gene usage.

This clone was seen a single time. The antigen remains unidentified. V lost 3 bases and J lost 1, with 7 bases in between. Germline loops: CDR1 MDHEN, CDR2 SYDVKM. CDR3 length equals 14 residues. In corrective heart surgery, resections were taken, and these provided the thymus tissue. Samples came from healthy Finnish infants during open corrective cardiac surgery. Clones were sequenced by immunoSEQ multiplex PCR, and TCRdb holds only the in-frame ones, with some missing. In the table there are roughly 130,000 clones, about 95% of which are singletons. The chain joins TRBV28 to TRBJ1-5; the D gene is possibly TRBD1 (5 bases). The sequence was collected from a boy in the first two years of life with a congenital heart defect but otherwise immunologically healthy. Sequenced: thymus tissue. As DNA, the CDR3 is TGTGCCAGCAGTTTCCGGGGGAGCAATCAGCCCCAGCATTTT. It yields the protein CASSFRGSNQPQHF.